The 16 T cell receptor beta chains given below trace back to one sample, sequenced in a study of PD-L1 blockade in urothelial cancer. The assay was immunoSEQ multiplex PCR, and TCRdb's table has in-frame clones only and misses some. This sample has 86,000 or so clones, with more than 75% found just once. Documented time point: pretreatment peripheral blood. Source: PBMCs, taken around atezolizumab (anti-PD-L1) treatment. These receptors were taken from a man in his 60s with urothelial cancer.

The rearrangement uses TRBV2 and TRBJ1-4; D remains unclear. Trimming cost V 3 bases and J 4 bases, with 12 bases left between them. CDR3 length: 15 residues. Germline V gene lookup returns CDR1 SNHLY and CDR2 FYNNEI. CDR3: CASSELGGLNEKLFF. In nucleotides, the CDR3 is TGTGCCAGCAGTGAGCTGGGCGGGCTTAATGAAAAACTGTTTTTT.

The chain combines TRBV2 with TRBJ1-5, with a tentative D call TRBD1 (6 bases). The CDR3 is 14 amino acids. V was shortened by 3 bases and J by 9 bases, with 15 bases between the two germline ends. Germline CDR1 reads SNHLY; CDR2 reads FYNNEI. DNA for the CDR3: TGTGCCAGCAGTGATGAGGCAGGGGTTCTGCCCCAGCATTTT. It yields the protein CASSDEAGVLPQHF.

V usage is TRBV6-5 and J usage is TRBJ2-2; possibly TRBD2 for D (7 bases). The V end was cut by 10 bases, the J end by 4 bases, with 19 bases between. Germline values: CDR1 MNHEY, CDR2 SVGAGI. The CDR3 spans 15 residues. The CDR3 DNA sequence: TGTGCCACAAGAAGGGGGGGGGCTGGCACCGGGGAGCTGTTTTTT. Its translation is CATRRGGAGTGELFF.

This clone was counted a few times. In DNA, the CDR3 is TGTGCCAGCAGCTCAGGACTAGCGGGGGGTGCAGATACGCAGTATTTT. Its protein is CASSSGLAGGADTQYF. The chain carries TRBV7-3 and TRBJ2-3; TRBD2 agrees at 14 bases. With 4 bases clipped from V and 4 bases from J, the junction kept 4 bases outside the gene matches. CDR1 and CDR2 (germline): SGHTA, FQGTGA. The CDR3 contains 16 residues.

V and J are TRBV28 and TRBJ1-4, with TRBD1 identical over 8 bases. Germline lookup yields CDR1 MDHEN and CDR2 SYDVKM. The CDR3 length is 14 residues. Trimming at V came to 6 bases and at J to 8 bases, leaving 8 bases not matched to a gene. Here the CDR3 DNA reads TGTGCCAGCAGCAAACGACAGGGGATCGAAAAACTGTTTTTT. The encoded protein is CASSKRQGIEKLFF.

V usage is TRBV2 and J usage is TRBJ2-7; tentatively, D is TRBD1 (6 bases). Germline loops: CDR1 SNHLY, CDR2 FYNNEI. Trimming left V 2 bases short and J 5 bases short, with 16 bases between. The CDR3 length is 15 residues. CDR3 DNA sequence: TGTGCCAGCAGTGAATTGAGGGGGAAAGGGGACGAGCAGTACTTC. This encodes CASSELRGKGDEQYF.

The genes are TRBV28 and TRBJ1-5; D not certain. Trimming took off 6 bases at V and 1 base at J, with 4 bases between the two ends. Germline V gives CDR1 MDHEN, CDR2 SYDVKM. CDR3 length: 12 residues. CDR3 sequence (DNA): TGTGCCAGCAGACAGAGCAATCAGCCCCAGCATTTT. Its protein is CASRQSNQPQHF.

The chain combines TRBV4-3 with TRBJ2-2; TRBD2 aligns across 7 bases. The V gene end was trimmed by 0 bases and the J gene end by 3 bases; junction bases not matched to a gene: 7. CDR1 is LGHNA and CDR2 is YSLEER in the germline V gene. The CDR3 runs 17 residues. CDR3 sequence reads: CASSQEVAGAYTGELFF. CDR3 in DNA: TGCGCCAGCAGCCAAGAAGTGGCGGGAGCGTACACCGGGGAGCTGTTTTTT.

The chain carries TRBV2 and TRBJ1-2; 7 nucleotides line up with TRBD1. This CDR3 is built from 14 residues. The germline gives CDR1 SNHLY, CDR2 FYNNEI. V lost 6 bases, J lost 2 bases, and 6 bases stayed unmatched. In DNA form, the CDR3 reads TGTGCCAGCAGAGAGGGGGCTTTAAACTATGGCTACACCTTC. It is translated as CASREGALNYGYTF.

This clone was observed once. The V gene is TRBV18, the J gene TRBJ2-5; 9 nucleotides match TRBD2. This CDR3 region has 16 residues. Per germline, CDR1 KGHSH and CDR2 LQKENI. Unmatched junction bases numbered 10, after V lost 3 bases and J lost 5 bases. The CDR3 DNA follows: TGTGCCAGCTCACCGCGACTAGCGGCCCTTGGGGAGACCCAGTACTTC. Translating it yields CASSPRLAALGETQYF.

This chain links TRBV6-5 with TRBJ2-7; no firm D call. The CDR3 runs to 16 residues. Per germline, CDR1 MNHEY and CDR2 SVGAGI. Trimming took 0 bases from V and 3 from J, leaving 15 bases between them. CDR3 nucleotide sequence: TGTGCCAGCAGTTACTCGAGAGGCCCTTTCAGCTACGAGCAGTACTTC. Translation gives CASSYSRGPFSYEQYF.

The rearrangement links TRBV25-1 to TRBJ2-7; the D gene is possibly TRBD2 (5 bases). This CDR3 is 14 amino acids long. The V end was cut by 3 bases, the J end by 5 bases, with 14 bases between. Germline CDR1 is MGHDK and CDR2 is SYGVNS. The CDR3 loop reads CASSDGGGNHEQYF. In DNA, the CDR3 is TGTGCCAGCAGTGATGGAGGCGGTAACCACGAGCAGTACTTC.

The rearrangement uses TRBV19 and TRBJ2-3, with 7 bases that match TRBD1. The V gene's germline CDR1 is LNHDA and CDR2 SQIVND (reference sequence). The CDR3 length is 15 residues. Trimming took 7 bases from V and 0 from J; bases not matched to a gene: 7. The CDR3 here is CASTPGDSSTDTQYF. The CDR3 DNA reads as TGTGCCAGTACCCCCGGGGACAGTAGCACAGATACGCAGTATTTT. The full variable domain, in which reference TRBV19 and TRBJ2-3 provide the parts outside the CDR3, is DGGITQSPKYLFRKEGQNVTLSCEQNLNHDAMYWYRQDPGQGLRLIYYSQIVNDFQKGDIAEGYSVSREKKESFPLTVTSAQKNPTAFYLCASTPGDSSTDTQYFGPGTRLTVL.

The chain combines TRBV9 with TRBJ1-5; TRBD1 matches at 8 bases. The V and J ends lost 3 bases and 0 bases, in that order; junction bases with no gene match: 2. The CDR3 extends over 15 amino acids. From germline, CDR1 is SGDLS and CDR2 YYNGEE. Written as DNA, the CDR3 is TGTGCCAGCAGCGCAGGGGGCTTTAGCAATCAGCCCCAGCATTTT. Protein: CASSAGGFSNQPQHF.

The chain combines TRBV30 with TRBJ2-1; D is perhaps TRBD1 (6 bases). Trimming shortened V by 5 bases and J by 5 bases, and 13 bases separated the two germline ends. CDR1 is GTSNPN, CDR2 SVGIG, per germline (reference sequence). This CDR3 has 13 residues. CDR3 nucleotide sequence: TGTGCCTGGGATATGGGACACCACAATGAGCAGTTCTTC. Translation: CAWDMGHHNEQFF.

The chain carries TRBV4-3 and TRBJ2-7; 7 bases align to TRBD2. This CDR3 contains 15 residues. CDR1 is LGHNA, CDR2 YSLEER, per germline. Trimming removed 4 bases from V and 6 bases from J; junction bases left unmatched: 12. CDR3 region: CASSLGRELAVEQYF. CDR3 nucleotides: TGCGCCAGCAGCCTAGGTCGGGAGCTAGCGGTCGAGCAGTACTTC.